The 30 T cell receptor beta chains below were found in one sample sequenced in a study of T cells in tumors after PD-1 blockade. Using immunoSEQ multiplex PCR, the repertoire was profiled, and TCRdb retains in-frame clones only, with some absent. The data show 5,000 or so clones, 65% to 70% seen once. The material sequenced was tumor tissue, taken before anti-PD-1 treatment. The origin of the receptors is a human donor with cutaneous squamous cell carcinoma.

The chain joins TRBV5-5 to TRBJ1-3; no reliable D call. The CDR3 length is 15 residues. Deletions cut 2 bases from V and 1 base from J, with 10 bases between. Germline CDR1 is SGHKS and CDR2 is YYEKEE (reference sequence). CDR3 DNA sequence: TGTGCCAGCAGCTTCCTGACACTTTCTGGAAACACCATATATTTT. Amino acid sequence: CASSFLTLSGNTIYF.

The CDR3 region is CASRGPDRGGQPQHF. The DNA of the CDR3 is TGTGCCAGCAGGGGGCCGGACAGGGGAGGTCAGCCCCAGCATTTT. This chain connects TRBV2 to TRBJ1-5, with 9 bases fitting TRBD1. Per germline, CDR1 SNHLY and CDR2 FYNNEI. With 6 bases clipped from V and 6 bases from J, the junction kept 9 bases outside the gene matches. The CDR3 runs to 15 residues. The entire variable domain, with the rest obtained from reference TRBV2 and TRBJ1-5, is as follows: EPEVTQTPSHQVTQMGQEVILRCVPISNHLYFYWYRQILGQKVEFLVSFYNNEISEKSEIFDDQFSVERPDGSNFTLKIRSTKLEDSAMYFCASRGPDRGGQPQHFGDGTRLSIL.

This clone showed up just a few times. The V and J genes are TRBV21-1 and TRBJ2-5; TRBD2 was called by the table and not checked on the DNA. TRBV21-1 is described as a pseudogene. This CDR3 region has 22 residues. CDR3 amino acids: CASSYAVVRARLAATYQETQYF. CDR3 nucleotide sequence: TGTGCCAGCAGCTACGCCGTGGTCCGGGCCCGACTAGCGGCAACGTACCAAGAGACCCAGTACTTC.

This chain connects TRBV5-6 to TRBJ1-1; D might be TRBD1 (5 bases). The ends were cut back, 0 bases at V and 4 bases at J, with 19 bases in the middle. CDR3 length: 17 amino acids. CDR1 is SGHDT and CDR2 is YYEEEE in the germline V gene. The CDR3: CASSLEPGVRGATEAFF. CDR3 sequence (DNA): TGTGCCAGCAGCTTGGAGCCAGGTGTACGGGGCGCCACTGAAGCTTTCTTT.

The rearrangement uses TRBV7-9 and TRBJ2-1; a possible D gene is TRBD2 (5 bases). Trimming shortened V by 5 bases and J by 2 bases, and 13 bases separated the two germline ends. The CDR3 runs 15 residues. The germline gives CDR1 SEHNR, CDR2 FQNEAQ (reference sequence). This chain's CDR3 is CASSPLAGAYNEQFF. The CDR3 region has the DNA TGTGCCAGCAGCCCTCTTGCCGGGGCCTACAATGAGCAGTTCTTC.

The rearrangement uses TRBV19 and TRBJ2-3; D is undetermined. Germline V gives CDR1 LNHDA, CDR2 SQIVND (reference sequence). V lost 6 bases, J lost 1 base, and 8 bases lay in between. This CDR3 region has 13 residues. The DNA of the CDR3 is TGTGCCAGTAGGTCAAGGGGCACAGATACGCAGTATTTT. It codes for CASRSRGTDTQYF.

This clone was counted once. This chain connects TRBV4-1 to TRBJ1-2, with D uncertain. Trimming took off 0 bases at V and 4 bases at J, with 6 bases between the two ends. Germline CDR1 and CDR2: MGHRA and YSYEKL. CDR3 length equals 13 residues. The CDR3 DNA reads TGCGCCAGCAGCCAAGACAGTCTCTATGGCTACACCTTC. This encodes CASSQDSLYGYTF.

There are a few counts of this clone. The rearrangement links TRBV28 to TRBJ1-2; 7 nucleotides line up with TRBD1. The CDR3 covers 14 residues. Germline V gene lookup returns CDR1 MDHEN and CDR2 SYDVKM. Trimming cost V 6 bases and J 6 bases; bases outside gene matches: 10. DNA for the CDR3: TGTGCCAGCAGCATTATTCAGGGGGGGGATGGCTACACCTTC. Translated: CASSIIQGGDGYTF.

The chain recombines TRBV25-1 with TRBJ2-3, with TRBD1 matching over 10 bases. V lost 4 bases and J lost 4; bases outside the gene matches: 5. CDR1 MGHDK and CDR2 SYGVNS come from the germline V gene. The CDR3 sequence is 15 residues long. CDR3 sequence: CASSAGGTGADTQYF. DNA of the CDR3: TGTGCCAGCAGTGCGGGAGGGACAGGGGCAGATACGCAGTATTTT.

J is TRBJ2-1 and V is TRBV9; 13 positions agree with TRBD2. CDR1 is SGDLS and CDR2 is YYNGEE in the germline V gene. This CDR3 is built from 18 residues. The ends lost 3 bases at V and 3 bases at J; junction bases unmatched: 9. This chain's CDR3 is CASSASRLAGGRYNEQFF. In DNA form, the CDR3 reads TGTGCCAGCAGCGCGAGCAGACTAGCGGGGGGTCGCTACAATGAGCAGTTCTTC.

In this sample, this clone turned up a few times. V and J are TRBV9 and TRBJ1-3; no definite D call. Germline-derived CDR1 and CDR2 are SGDLS and YYNGEE. This CDR3 is built from 17 residues. Trimming stripped 4 bases from V and 0 bases from J, with 17 bases between. Here the CDR3 DNA reads TGTGCCAGCAGCCCCAGTAACGGTTTTAGCTCTGGAAACACCATATATTTT. It translates to CASSPSNGFSSGNTIYF.

The V call is TRBV6-1, the J call TRBJ1-2; D gene ambiguous. The ends were cut back, 3 bases at V and 8 bases at J, with 13 bases in the middle. Per the germline V gene, CDR1 is MNHNS and CDR2 is SASEGT. This CDR3 spans 13 amino acids. CDR3 DNA sequence: TGTGCCAGCAGTGACGCCGGCGCAATGGGCTACACCTTC. This gives the protein CASSDAGAMGYTF.

The rearrangement links TRBV4-2 to TRBJ2-7; 7 bases are shared with TRBD1. Germline lookup yields CDR1 LGHNA and CDR2 YNFKEQ. The CDR3 length is 16 residues. The V and J ends lost 1 base and 0 bases, in that order; junction bases with no gene match: 6. CDR3 sequence reads: CASSQVTTGASYEQYF. CDR3 DNA sequence: TGTGCCAGCAGCCAAGTGACTACAGGGGCCTCCTACGAGCAGTACTTC.

The chain links TRBV12-5 to TRBJ2-7; maybe TRBD1 (6 bases). Trimming took off 4 bases at V and 2 bases at J, with 6 bases between the two ends. Per germline, CDR1 LGHNT and CDR2 FRNRAP. The CDR3 spans 12 residues. CDR3 amino acids: CASGYRAYEQYF. The CDR3 coding sequence is TGTGCTAGTGGTTACAGGGCCTACGAGCAGTACTTC.

The V call is TRBV15, the J call TRBJ1-4; D gene ambiguous. CDR3 length: 14 residues. V was pared by 5 bases and J by 3 bases, with 10 bases between. The V gene's germline CDR1 is LNHNV and CDR2 YYDKDF (reference sequence). The chain's CDR3 is CATSASRANEKLFF. The CDR3 coding sequence is TGTGCCACCAGCGCCAGTAGGGCTAATGAAAAACTGTTTTTT.

The chain recombines TRBV6-5 with TRBJ2-7, with D hard to call. Germline V gives CDR1 MNHEY, CDR2 SVGAGI. Trimming pared 4 bases from V and 1 base from J, leaving 11 bases between. This CDR3 has 14 residues. The CDR3 reads CASSFQDVSYEQYF. Written as DNA, the CDR3 is TGTGCCAGCAGTTTTCAGGACGTTTCCTACGAGCAGTACTTC.

This clone is large in the sample. V and J are TRBV5-6 and TRBJ2-2, with D perhaps assigned TRBD1 or TRBD2 (6 bases each). The CDR3 sequence is 19 residues long. Germline lookup yields CDR1 SGHDT and CDR2 YYEEEE. The V end was cut by 1 base, the J end by 5 bases, with 24 bases between. The CDR3 DNA is TGTGCCAGCAGCTTGTGGTTGGGGGGCCCCCCCTCCATAACCGGGGAGCTGTTTTTT. Encoded protein: CASSLWLGGPPSITGELFF.

The rearrangement joins TRBV7-2 to TRBJ2-6; D assignment may be TRBD1 or TRBD2 (5 bases each). CDR3 length: 15 residues. Trimming took 1 base from V and 6 from J, leaving 10 bases between them. Germline assignment: CDR1 SGHTA and CDR2 FQGNSA. In nucleotides, the CDR3 is TGTGCCAGCAGCTTAGAGGGACGGCTGGCCAACGTCCTGACTTTC. This sequence encodes CASSLEGRLANVLTF.

The chain joins TRBV5-1 to TRBJ1-1; D unresolved. The germline CDR1 and CDR2 sequences are SGHRS and YFSETQ. Trimming removed 6 bases at V and 2 bases at J, with 11 bases between. The CDR3 is 13 amino acids. This CDR3 is CASTKEINTEAFF. The DNA of the CDR3 is TGCGCCAGCACCAAGGAGATCAACACTGAAGCTTTCTTT.

The chain uses TRBV3-1 (or the pseudogene TRBV3-2) and TRBJ1-2; D not certain. CDR3 length equals 13 residues. The V and J ends lost 1 base and 2 bases respectively, with 5 bases between them. CDR1 is LGHDT, CDR2 YNNKEL, per germline (reference sequence). The CDR3, as DNA: TGTGCCAGCAGCCAAGGGGGAAACTATGGCTACACCTTC. This codes for CASSQGGNYGYTF.

This clone turned up a few times. The chain recombines TRBV10-1 with TRBJ2-7, with 9 positions matching TRBD1. CDR1 and CDR2 from the germline V gene are WNHNN and SYGVQD (reference sequence). V shed 4 bases, J shed 5 bases, and the junction held 9 bases outside the gene matches. CDR3 length equals 15 residues. For the CDR3, the DNA is TGCGCCAGCAGTGCCCCGGACAGGGGAGGTAACGAGCAGTACTTC. Amino acid sequence: CASSAPDRGGNEQYF.

In DNA, the CDR3 is TGTGCCAGCAGTGACGTGGTGACAGGGGGTGAGGACTGGGGCTACACCTTC. Its translation is CASSDVVTGGEDWGYTF. The chain joins TRBV6-1 to TRBJ1-2, with 9 bases matching TRBD1. This CDR3 is built from 17 residues. V dropped 3 bases and J dropped 8; count of bases not matched to a gene: 16. Per germline, CDR1 MNHNS and CDR2 SASEGT.

V usage is TRBV2 and J usage is TRBJ2-7; no firm D call. The CDR3 has 13 amino acids. The V and J ends lost 4 bases and 6 bases respectively, with 13 bases between them. Germline values: CDR1 SNHLY, CDR2 FYNNEI. As DNA, the CDR3 is TGTGCCAGCAGTGCTATCCGAACCGCCGAGCAGTACTTC. It translates to CASSAIRTAEQYF.

The chain has TRBV5-1 and TRBJ2-2; 7 bases are a match to TRBD2. Germline V gives CDR1 SGHRS, CDR2 YFSETQ. The CDR3 totals 15 residues. The junction had 4 bases not matched to a gene; V was cut back by 0 bases and J by 5 bases. The CDR3 DNA reads as TGCGCCAGCAGCTTGGCGGGGGGAAGGACCGGGGAGCTGTTTTTT. Amino acids: CASSLAGGRTGELFF.

This chain links TRBV24-1 with TRBJ2-3; D perhaps matches TRBD1 (6 bases). Per germline, CDR1 KGHDR and CDR2 SFDVKD. The CDR3 covers 17 residues. Trimming cost V 4 bases and J 0 bases, with 16 bases left between them. CDR3: CATSDQNRDSSTDTQYF. The CDR3 DNA sequence: TGTGCCACCAGTGACCAAAACAGGGATTCCAGCACAGATACGCAGTATTTT.

This chain connects TRBV6-4 to TRBJ2-6; D gene ambiguous. CDR1 is MRHNA, CDR2 SNTAGT, per germline. Trimming cost V 8 bases and J 0 bases, with 23 bases left between them. CDR3 size: 19 residues. The CDR3 region is CASPKGAEALCSGANVLTF. CDR3 in DNA: TGTGCCAGCCCGAAGGGCGCCGAAGCCTTATGCTCTGGGGCCAACGTCCTGACTTTC.

By frequency in the sample, this clone is medium-sized (0.01 to 0.1%). The rearrangement joins TRBV6-1 to TRBJ1-6; weak D call: TRBD1 (6 bases). The CDR3 is made up of 15 amino acids. Germline loops: CDR1 MNHNS, CDR2 SASEGT. Trimming took off 2 bases at V and 7 bases at J, with 12 bases between the two ends. The CDR3 here is CASSEPGVGNSPLHF. In DNA, the CDR3 is TGTGCCAGCAGTGAACCAGGGGTAGGGAATTCACCCCTCCACTTT.

This chain joins TRBV5-1 and TRBJ2-7; 9 positions agree with TRBD1. The J segment lost 4 bases and the V segment lost 0 bases, leaving 2 bases of the junction unmatched. Germline values: CDR1 SGHRS, CDR2 YFSETQ. The CDR3 has 14 amino acids. CDR3 bases: TGCGCCAGCAGCTTGGACAGGGGGCAATACGAGCAGTACTTC. Amino acid sequence: CASSLDRGQYEQYF.

This clone was seen only a few times. This chain connects TRBV5-4 to TRBJ1-1; the D gene is possibly TRBD1 (6 bases). CDR1 is SGHNT, CDR2 YYREEE, per germline (reference sequence). CDR3 length equals 15 residues. Trimming removed 1 base at V and 0 bases at J, with 10 bases between. DNA for the CDR3: TGTGCCAGCAGCTTGAACAGGGCAGTGAACACTGAAGCTTTCTTT. Amino acids: CASSLNRAVNTEAFF.

The chain is built from TRBV6-4 and TRBJ1-1; no clear D. The CDR3 has 14 residues. Germline lookup yields CDR1 MRHNA and CDR2 SNTAGT. Trimming pared 6 bases from V and 4 bases from J, leaving 15 bases between. CDR3: CASRLSGEGTEAFF. The CDR3 DNA is TGTGCCAGCAGACTATCGGGAGAGGGCACTGAAGCTTTCTTT.